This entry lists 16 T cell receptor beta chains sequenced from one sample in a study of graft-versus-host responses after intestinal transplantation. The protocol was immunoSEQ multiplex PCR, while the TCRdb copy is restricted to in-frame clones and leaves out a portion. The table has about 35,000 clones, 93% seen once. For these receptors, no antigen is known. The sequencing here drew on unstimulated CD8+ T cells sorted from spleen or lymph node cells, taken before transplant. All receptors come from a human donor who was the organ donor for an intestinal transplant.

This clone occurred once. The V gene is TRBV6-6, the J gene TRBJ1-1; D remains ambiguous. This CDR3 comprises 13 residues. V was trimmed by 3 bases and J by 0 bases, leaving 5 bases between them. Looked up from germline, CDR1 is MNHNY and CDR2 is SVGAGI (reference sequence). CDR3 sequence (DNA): TGTGCCAGCAGTTATACGGTGAACACTGAAGCTTTCTTT. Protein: CASSYTVNTEAFF.

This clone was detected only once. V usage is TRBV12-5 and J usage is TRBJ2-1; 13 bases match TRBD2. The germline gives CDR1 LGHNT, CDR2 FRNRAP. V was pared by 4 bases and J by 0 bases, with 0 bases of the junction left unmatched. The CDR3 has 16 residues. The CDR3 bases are TGTGCTAGTGGTTGGACTAGCGGGAGCTCCTACAATGAGCAGTTCTTC. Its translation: CASGWTSGSSYNEQFF.

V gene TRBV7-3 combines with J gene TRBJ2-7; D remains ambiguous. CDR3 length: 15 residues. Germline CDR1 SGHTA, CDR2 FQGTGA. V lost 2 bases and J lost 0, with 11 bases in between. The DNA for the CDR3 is TGTGCCAGCAGCTTAGGGCCGGGTAACTCCTACGAGCAGTACTTC. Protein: CASSLGPGNSYEQYF.

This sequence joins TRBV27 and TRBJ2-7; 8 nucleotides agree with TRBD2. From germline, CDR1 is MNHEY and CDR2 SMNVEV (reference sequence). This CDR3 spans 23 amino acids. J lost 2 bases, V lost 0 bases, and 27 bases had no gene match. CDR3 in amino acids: CASSLSPPPQPGLEIDTTYEQYF. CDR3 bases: TGTGCCAGCAGTTTATCCCCACCGCCACAACCGGGACTAGAGATCGACACCACCTACGAGCAGTACTTC.

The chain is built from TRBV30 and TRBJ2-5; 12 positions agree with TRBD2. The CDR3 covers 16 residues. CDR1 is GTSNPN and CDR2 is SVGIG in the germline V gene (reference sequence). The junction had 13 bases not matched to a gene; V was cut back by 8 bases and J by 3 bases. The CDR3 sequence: CAGRLAGVLAEETQYF. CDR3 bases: TGTGCCGGTAGACTAGCGGGAGTATTGGCGGAAGAGACCCAGTACTTC.

CDR3 amino acids: CASSQDSGRNSPLHF. The CDR3 DNA reads TGCGCCAGCAGCCAAGATTCGGGAAGGAATTCACCCCTCCACTTT. J is TRBJ1-6 and V is TRBV4-1, with unresolved D. The germline CDR1 and CDR2 sequences are MGHRA and YSYEKL. This CDR3 contains 15 residues. The ends were cut back, 0 bases at V and 7 bases at J, with 10 bases in the middle.

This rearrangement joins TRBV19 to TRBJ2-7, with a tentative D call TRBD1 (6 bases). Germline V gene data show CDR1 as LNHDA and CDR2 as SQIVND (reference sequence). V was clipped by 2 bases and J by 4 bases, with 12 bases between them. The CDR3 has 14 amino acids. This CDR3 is CASSITGTFYEQYF. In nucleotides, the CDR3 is TGTGCCAGTAGTATAACCGGGACATTTTACGAGCAGTACTTC.

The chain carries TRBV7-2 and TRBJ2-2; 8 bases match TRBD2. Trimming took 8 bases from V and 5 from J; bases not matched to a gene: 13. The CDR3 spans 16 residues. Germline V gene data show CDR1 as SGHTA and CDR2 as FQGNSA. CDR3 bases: TGTGCCAGCCGGGGGTTCGGGAGGGCTTTAACCGGGGAGCTGTTTTTT. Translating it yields CASRGFGRALTGELFF.

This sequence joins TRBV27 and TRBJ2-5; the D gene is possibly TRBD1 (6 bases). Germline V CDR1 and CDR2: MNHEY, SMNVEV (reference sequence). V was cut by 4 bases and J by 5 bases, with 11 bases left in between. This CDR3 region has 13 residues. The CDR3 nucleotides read TGTGCCAGCAGTTCAACAGGGTTTGAGACCCAGTACTTC. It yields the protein CASSSTGFETQYF.

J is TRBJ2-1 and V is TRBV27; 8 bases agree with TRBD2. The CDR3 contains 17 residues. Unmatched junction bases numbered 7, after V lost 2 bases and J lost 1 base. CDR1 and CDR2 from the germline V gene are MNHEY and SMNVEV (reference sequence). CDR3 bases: TGTGCCAGCAGTTTAAAGCTAGCGGGTTATTCCTACAATGAGCAGTTCTTC. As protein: CASSLKLAGYSYNEQFF.

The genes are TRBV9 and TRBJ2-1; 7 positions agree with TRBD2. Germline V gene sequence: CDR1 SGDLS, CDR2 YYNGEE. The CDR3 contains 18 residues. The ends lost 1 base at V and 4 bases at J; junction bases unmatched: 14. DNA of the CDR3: TGTGCCAGCAGCGTAACCCAAGAATCTAGCGGAACTTACAATGAGCAGTTCTTC. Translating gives CASSVTQESSGTYNEQFF.

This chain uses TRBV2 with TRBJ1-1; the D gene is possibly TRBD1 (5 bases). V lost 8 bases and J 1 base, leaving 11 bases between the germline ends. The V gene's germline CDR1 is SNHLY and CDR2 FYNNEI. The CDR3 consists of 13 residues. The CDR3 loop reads CASAGKGNTEAFF. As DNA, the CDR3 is TGTGCCAGCGCAGGGAAGGGGAACACTGAAGCTTTCTTT.

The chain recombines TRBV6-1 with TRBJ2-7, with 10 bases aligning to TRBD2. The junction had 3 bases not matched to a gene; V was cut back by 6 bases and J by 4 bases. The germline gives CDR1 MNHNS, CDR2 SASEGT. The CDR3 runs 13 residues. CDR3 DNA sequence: TGTGCCAGCAGACCTAGCGGGAGTTACGAGCAGTACTTC. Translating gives CASRPSGSYEQYF.

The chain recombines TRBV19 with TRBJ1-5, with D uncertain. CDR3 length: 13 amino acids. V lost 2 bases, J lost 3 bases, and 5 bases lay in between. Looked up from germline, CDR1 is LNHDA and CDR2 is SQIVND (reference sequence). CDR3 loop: CASSIRDNQPQHF. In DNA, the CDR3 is TGTGCCAGTAGTATAAGAGACAATCAGCCCCAGCATTTT.

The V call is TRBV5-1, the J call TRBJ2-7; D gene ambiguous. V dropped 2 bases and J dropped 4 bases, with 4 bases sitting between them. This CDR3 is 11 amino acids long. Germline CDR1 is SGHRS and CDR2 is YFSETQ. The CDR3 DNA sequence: TGCGCCAGCAGCTTCGGGTACGAGCAGTACTTC. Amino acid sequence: CASSFGYEQYF.

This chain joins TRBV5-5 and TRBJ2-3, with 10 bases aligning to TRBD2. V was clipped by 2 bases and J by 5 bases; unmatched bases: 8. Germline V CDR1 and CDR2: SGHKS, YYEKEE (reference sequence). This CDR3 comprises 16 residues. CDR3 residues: CASSLAGGHIEDTQYF. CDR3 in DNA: TGTGCCAGCAGCTTAGCGGGAGGGCATATAGAAGATACGCAGTATTTT.